This TCR beta chain was captured in a study of T cells in Graves' hyperthyroidism and ophthalmopathy. General study points: Patients with ophthalmopathy were separated from those with stable hyperthyroidism by a 13 V-J model.

TCR beta CDR3 sequences were amplified from RNA transcripts. The TCR CDR3 was amplified in a first-round RT-PCR using the HTBI primer set. TCRdb used MiXCR to reprocess the multiplex PCR reads, holding one entry per CDR3 protein. The sample yields 450,000 to 500,000 distinct CDR3 sequences, around a fifth seen once. V shed 5 bases and J shed 5 bases, with 15 bases lying between them. This CDR3 spans 15 amino acids. Looked up from germline, CDR1 is MDHEN and CDR2 is SYDVKM. This clonotype was recorded at least ten times. Its antigen remains unknown. The V gene is TRBV28, the J gene TRBJ2-2; no definite D call. What was sequenced was blood. The receptor was isolated from a woman aged 70-85 years with Graves' ophthalmopathy. CDR3: CASSLRTGRTGELFF. The DNA for the CDR3 is TGTGCCAGCAGTCTCCGGACGGGTCGGACCGGGGAGCTGTTTTTT.